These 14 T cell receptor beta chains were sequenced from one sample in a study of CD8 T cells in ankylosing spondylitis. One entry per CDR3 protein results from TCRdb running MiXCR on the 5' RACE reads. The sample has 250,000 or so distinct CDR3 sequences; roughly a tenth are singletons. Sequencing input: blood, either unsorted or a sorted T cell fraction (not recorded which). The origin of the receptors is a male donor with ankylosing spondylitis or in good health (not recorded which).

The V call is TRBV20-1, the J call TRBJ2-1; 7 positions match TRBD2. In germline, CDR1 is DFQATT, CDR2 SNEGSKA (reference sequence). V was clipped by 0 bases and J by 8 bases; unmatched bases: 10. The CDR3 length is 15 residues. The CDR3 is CSARDQASGRDEQFF. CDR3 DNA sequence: TGCAGTGCTAGAGATCAGGCTAGCGGACGGGATGAGCAGTTCTTC.

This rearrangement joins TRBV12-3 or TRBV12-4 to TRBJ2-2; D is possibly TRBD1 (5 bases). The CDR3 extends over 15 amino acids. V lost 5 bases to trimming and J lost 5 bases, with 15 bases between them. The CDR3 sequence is CASSRTTGPTGELFF. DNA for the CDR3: TGTGCCAGCAGTCGCACCACAGGACCGACCGGGGAGCTGTTTTTT.

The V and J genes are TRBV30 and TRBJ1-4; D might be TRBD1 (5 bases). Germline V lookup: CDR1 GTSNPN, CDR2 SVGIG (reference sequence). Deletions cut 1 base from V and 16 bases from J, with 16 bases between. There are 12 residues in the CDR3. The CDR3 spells CAWSGGYLGQFF. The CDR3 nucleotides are TGTGCCTGGAGTGGGGGTTACTTGGGGCAGTTTTTT. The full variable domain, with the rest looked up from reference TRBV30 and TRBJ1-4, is SQTIHQWPATLVQPVGSPLSLECTVEGTSNPNLYWYRQAAGRGLQLLFYSVGIGQISSEVPQNLSASRPQDRQFILSSKKLLLSDSGFYLCAWSGGYLGQFFGSGTQLSVL.

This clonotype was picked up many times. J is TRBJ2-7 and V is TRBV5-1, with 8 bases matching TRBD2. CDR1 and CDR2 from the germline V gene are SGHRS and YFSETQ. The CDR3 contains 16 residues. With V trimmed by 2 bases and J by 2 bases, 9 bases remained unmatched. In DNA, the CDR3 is TGCGCCAGCAGCTTAAACGGGGGGGCCAACCCCTACGAGCAGTACTTC. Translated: CASSLNGGANPYEQYF.

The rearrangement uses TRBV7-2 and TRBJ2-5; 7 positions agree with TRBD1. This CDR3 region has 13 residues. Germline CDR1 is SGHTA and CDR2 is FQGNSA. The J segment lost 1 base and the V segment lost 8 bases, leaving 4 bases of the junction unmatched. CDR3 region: CASGTGAQETQYF. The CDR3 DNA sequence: TGTGCCAGCGGTACAGGGGCCCAAGAGACCCAGTACTTC. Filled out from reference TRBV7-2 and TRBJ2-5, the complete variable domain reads GAGVSQSPSNKVTEKGKDVELRCDPISGHTALYWYRQSLGQGLEFLIYFQGNSAPDKSGLPSDRFSAERTGGSVSTLTIQRTQQEDSAVYLCASGTGAQETQYFGPGTRLLVL.

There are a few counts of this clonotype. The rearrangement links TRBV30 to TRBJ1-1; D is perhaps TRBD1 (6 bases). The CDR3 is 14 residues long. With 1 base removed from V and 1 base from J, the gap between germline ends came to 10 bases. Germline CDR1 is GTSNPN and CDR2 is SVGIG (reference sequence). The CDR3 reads CAWSGGQKNTEAFF. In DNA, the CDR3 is TGTGCCTGGAGTGGTGGACAGAAGAACACTGAAGCTTTCTTT.

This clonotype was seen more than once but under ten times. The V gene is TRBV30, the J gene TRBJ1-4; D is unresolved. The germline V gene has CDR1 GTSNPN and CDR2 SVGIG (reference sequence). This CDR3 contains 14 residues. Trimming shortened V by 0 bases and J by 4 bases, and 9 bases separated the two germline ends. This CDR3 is CAWSVKRSNEKLFF. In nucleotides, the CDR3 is TGTGCCTGGAGTGTTAAACGGAGTAATGAAAAACTGTTTTTT.

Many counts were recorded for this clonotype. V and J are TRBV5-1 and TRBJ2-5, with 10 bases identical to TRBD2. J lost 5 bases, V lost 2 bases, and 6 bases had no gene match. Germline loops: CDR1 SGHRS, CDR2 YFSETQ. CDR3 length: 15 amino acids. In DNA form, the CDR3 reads TGCGCCAGCAGCTTAGCTAGCGGGAGTCGGGAGACCCAGTACTTC. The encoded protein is CASSLASGSRETQYF.

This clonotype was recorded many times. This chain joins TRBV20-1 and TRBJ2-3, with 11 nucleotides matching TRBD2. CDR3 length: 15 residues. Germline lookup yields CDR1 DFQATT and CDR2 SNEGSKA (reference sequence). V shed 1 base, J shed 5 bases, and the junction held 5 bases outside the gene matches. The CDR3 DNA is TGCAGTGCTAGAGGGGGTAGCGGGGGGGTAGATACGCAGTATTTT. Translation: CSARGGSGGVDTQYF.

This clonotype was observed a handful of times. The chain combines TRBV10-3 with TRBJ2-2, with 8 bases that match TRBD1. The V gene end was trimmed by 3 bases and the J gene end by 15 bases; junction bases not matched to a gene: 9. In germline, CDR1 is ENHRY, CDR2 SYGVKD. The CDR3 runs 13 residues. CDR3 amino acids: CAISDKTGATVFF. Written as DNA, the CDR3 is TGTGCCATCAGTGATAAGACAGGGGCGACGGTGTTTTTT.

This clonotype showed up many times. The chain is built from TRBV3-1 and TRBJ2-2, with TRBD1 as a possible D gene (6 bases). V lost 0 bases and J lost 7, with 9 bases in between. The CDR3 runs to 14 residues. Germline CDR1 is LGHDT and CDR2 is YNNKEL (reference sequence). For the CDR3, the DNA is TGTGCCAGCAGCCAAGATCAGGGGATCGGGGAGCTGTTTTTT. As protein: CASSQDQGIGELFF.

CDR3 nucleotides: TGTGCCAGCAGTTTCATGGATAGGGAGACCCAGTACTTC. This codes for CASSFMDRETQYF. J is TRBJ2-5 and V is TRBV12-3 or TRBV12-4, with unresolved D. Trimming removed 3 bases from V and 5 bases from J, with 10 bases in between. CDR3 length: 13 residues.

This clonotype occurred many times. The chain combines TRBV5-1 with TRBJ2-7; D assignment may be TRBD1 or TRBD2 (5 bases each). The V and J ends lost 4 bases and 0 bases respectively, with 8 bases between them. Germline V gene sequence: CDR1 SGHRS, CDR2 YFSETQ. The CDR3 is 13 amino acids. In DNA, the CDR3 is TGCGCCAGCAGCAACGGGGCCTCCTACGAGCAGTACTTC. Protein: CASSNGASYEQYF.

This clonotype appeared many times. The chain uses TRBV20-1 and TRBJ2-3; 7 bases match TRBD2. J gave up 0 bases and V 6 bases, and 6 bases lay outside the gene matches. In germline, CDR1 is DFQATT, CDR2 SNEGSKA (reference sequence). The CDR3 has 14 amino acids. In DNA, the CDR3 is TGCAGTGCGGATAGCGGGTATAGCACAGATACGCAGTATTTT. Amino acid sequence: CSADSGYSTDTQYF.